A single sample is the source of the 11 T cell receptor beta chains below, sequenced in a study of cytomegalovirus exposure and HLA in healthy donors. PCR was performed using 60 Vbeta and 13 Jbeta primers. The data were produced by immunoSEQ multiplex PCR, yet TCRdb's version contains in-frame clones alone and is incomplete. Of under 75,000 clones listed, 75% to 90% are singletons. What was sequenced was PBMCs. Source of these receptors: a woman aged 30 to 39 in good health and CMV-seronegative.

The chain couples TRBV5-6 to TRBJ1-4; no reliable D call. The germline V gene has CDR1 SGHDT and CDR2 YYEEEE. Trimming shortened V by 4 bases and J by 5 bases, and 9 bases separated the two germline ends. This CDR3 region has 13 residues. Here the CDR3 reads CASSGRRNEKLFF. Written as DNA, the CDR3 is TGTGCCAGCAGCGGGCGTCGGAATGAAAAACTGTTTTTT.

This clone was seen only once. V usage is TRBV28 and J usage is TRBJ2-7; the match to TRBD2 covers 9 bases. Germline lookup yields CDR1 MDHEN and CDR2 SYDVKM. The CDR3 totals 14 residues. V lost 6 bases, J lost 3 bases, and 6 bases stayed unmatched. CDR3 DNA: TGTGCCAGCAGCATACTAGCGGGCTACTACGAGCAGTACTTC. Encoded protein: CASSILAGYYEQYF.

The chain links TRBV6-1 to TRBJ2-3, with a possible D match to TRBD2 (6 bases). V dropped 1 base and J dropped 2 bases, with 13 bases sitting between them. The CDR3 loop spans 16 amino acids. In germline, CDR1 is MNHNS, CDR2 SASEGT. The DNA of the CDR3 is TGTGCCAGCAGTGAAGTCGGGGGTGGAACCACAGATACGCAGTATTTT. It yields the protein CASSEVGGGTTDTQYF.

V usage is TRBV29-1 and J usage is TRBJ2-1; D ambiguous. V was shortened by 4 bases and J by 13 bases, with 14 bases between the two germline ends. The V gene's germline CDR1 is SQVTM and CDR2 ANQGSEA. The CDR3 extends over 11 amino acids. The CDR3 loop is CSVALTAGQFF. CDR3 nucleotides: TGCAGCGTTGCCCTCACAGCCGGCCAGTTCTTC.

The CDR3 sequence is CASSEPSRGTGELFF. Here the CDR3 DNA reads TGTGCCAGCAGTGAACCGAGTCGAGGCACCGGGGAGCTGTTTTTT. The V call is TRBV25-1, the J call TRBJ2-2, with D uncertain. V was trimmed by 2 bases and J by 4 bases, leaving 11 bases between them. Germline assignment: CDR1 MGHDK and CDR2 SYGVNS. The CDR3 length is 15 residues.

About this clone itself: One end of the junction varies from germline; a read error may be responsible. The CDR3 nucleotides read TGTGCCAGCAGCGTAAACCGGGACAGGGACACTGGAGCTTTCTTT. Protein product: CASSVNRDRDTGAFF. The rearrangement uses TRBV9 and TRBJ1-1, with TRBD1 matching over 9 bases. The length of the CDR3 is 15 residues. Germline CDR1 and CDR2: SGDLS and YYNGEE.

V gene TRBV7-2 combines with J gene TRBJ1-5; TRBD1 matches 10 bases. The CDR3 has 14 residues. The V segment lost 2 bases and the J segment 11 bases; nucleotides outside the gene matches: 6. The germline V gene encodes CDR1 SGHTA and CDR2 FQGNSA. CDR3 bases: TGTGCCAGCAGCTTACCGGGACAGGGGAAGGCCCAGCATTTT. Its protein product is CASSLPGQGKAQHF.

The CDR3 reads CASSMAATSGNTIYF. The CDR3 nucleotides are TGTGCCAGTAGTATGGCAGCGACCTCTGGAAACACCATATATTTT. The chain couples TRBV19 to TRBJ1-3; D remains unclear. V was cut by 3 bases and J by 0 bases, with 9 bases left in between. The CDR3 contains 15 residues. Germline values: CDR1 LNHDA, CDR2 SQIVND (reference sequence).

The rearrangement links TRBV7-9 to TRBJ2-7; 9 bases are shared with TRBD1. Germline-derived CDR1 and CDR2 are SEHNR and FQNEAQ (reference sequence). Losses at the gene ends were 1 base for V and 6 bases for J; bases not matched to a gene: 4. The CDR3 runs 14 residues. The CDR3 region has the DNA TGTGCCAGCAGCTTAGGGACAGGGGCTCGCGAGCAGTACTTC. It codes for CASSLGTGAREQYF.

The chain carries TRBV6-5 and TRBJ2-3; D remains unclear. The CDR3 is 14 amino acids. Per the germline V gene, CDR1 is MNHEY and CDR2 is SVGAGI. V lost 6 bases and J lost 4, with 14 bases in between. The DNA of the CDR3 is TGTGCCAGCAGCCGGTCCGGGTACGCAGATACGCAGTATTTT. It encodes CASSRSGYADTQYF.

This chain uses TRBV28 with TRBJ2-5; TRBD1 might be the D (6 bases). Looked up from germline, CDR1 is MDHEN and CDR2 is SYDVKM. Between the trimmed V and J ends, which lost 4 bases and 1 base, there was a span of 10 bases. The CDR3 length is 14 residues. The chain's CDR3 is CASSSPDSQETQYF. CDR3 nucleotide sequence: TGTGCCAGCAGTTCCCCGGACAGCCAAGAGACCCAGTACTTC. Full variable domain (remainder filled in from reference TRBV28 and TRBJ2-5): DVKVTQSSRYLVKRTGEKVFLECVQDMDHENMFWYRQDPGLGLRLIYFSYDVKMKEKGDIPEGYSVSREKKERFSLILESASTNQTSMYLCASSSPDSQETQYFGPGTRLLVL.